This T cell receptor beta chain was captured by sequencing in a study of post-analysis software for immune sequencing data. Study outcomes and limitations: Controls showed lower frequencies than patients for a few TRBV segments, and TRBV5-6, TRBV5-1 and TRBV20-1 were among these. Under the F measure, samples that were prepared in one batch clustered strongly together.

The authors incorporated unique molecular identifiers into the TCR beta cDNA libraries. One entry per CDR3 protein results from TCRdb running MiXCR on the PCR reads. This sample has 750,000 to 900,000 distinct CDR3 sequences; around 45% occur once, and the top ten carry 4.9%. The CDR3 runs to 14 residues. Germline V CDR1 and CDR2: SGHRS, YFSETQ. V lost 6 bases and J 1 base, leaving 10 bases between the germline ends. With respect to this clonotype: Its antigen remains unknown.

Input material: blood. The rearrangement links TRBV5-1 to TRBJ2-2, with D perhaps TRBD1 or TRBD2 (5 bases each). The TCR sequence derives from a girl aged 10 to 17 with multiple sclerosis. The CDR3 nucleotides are TGCGCCAGCACTTGGGGGTTGAACACCGGGGAGCTGTTTTTT. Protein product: CASTWGLNTGELFF.